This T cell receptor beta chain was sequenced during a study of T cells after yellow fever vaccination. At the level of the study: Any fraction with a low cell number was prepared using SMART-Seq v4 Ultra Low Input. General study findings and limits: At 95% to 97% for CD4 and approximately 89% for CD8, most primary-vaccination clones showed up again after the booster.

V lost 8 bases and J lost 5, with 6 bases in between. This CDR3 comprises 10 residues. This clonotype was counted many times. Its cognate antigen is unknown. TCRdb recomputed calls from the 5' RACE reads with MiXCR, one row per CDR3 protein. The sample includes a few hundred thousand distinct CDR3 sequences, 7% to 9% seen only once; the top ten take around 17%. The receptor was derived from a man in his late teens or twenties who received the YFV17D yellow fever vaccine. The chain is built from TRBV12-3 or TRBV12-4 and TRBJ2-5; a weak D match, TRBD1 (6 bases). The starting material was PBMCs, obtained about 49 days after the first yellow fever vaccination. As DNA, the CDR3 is TGTGCCAGCCAGGGGGAGACCCAGTACTTC. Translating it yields CASQGETQYF.